This T cell receptor beta chain was identified in a study of blood T cell repertoires in COVID-19. Study-wide background: Some COVID-19 samples were acute and others convalescent; all came from the United States, Italy and Spain. In each case, the material was cDNA or gDNA derived from T cells, B-cell-depleted T cells, or PBMCs.

This CDR3 contains 13 residues. Trimming removed 0 bases from V and 0 bases from J, with 5 bases in between. Germline lookup yields CDR1 GTSNPN and CDR2 SVGIG (reference sequence). In the authors' methods: Nucleated cell counts were estimated from reference gene primer amplification. Measured with immunoSEQ multiplex PCR; TCRdb has only the in-frame clones, and not every one. The V and J calls and the clone size are those of that table, but D and trimming were determined from the DNA. The sample has 120,000 to 150,000 clones; roughly 84% are singletons. The sequenced sample was peripheral blood. The rearrangement links TRBV30 to TRBJ1-1; the D is unclear. The receptor's source is a young man with COVID-19, enrolled during active disease. The DNA of the CDR3 is TGTGCCTGGAGTGTGGCGGTGAACACTGAAGCTTTCTTT. The encoded protein is CAWSVAVNTEAFF.